This TCR beta chain was profiled in a study of T cells in localized non-small cell lung cancer (dated by TCRdb to the early 2020s). Describing the broader study: T cell repertoires of approximately 250 early-stage NSCLC patients were analyzed, with tumors being compared against uninvolved tumor-adjacent lungs. The cohort comprised 200 to 300 treatment-naïve NSCLC patients with resected, localized lung tumors. The mean age of the NSCLC patients was 60 to 85 years, with 130 or so men and approximately 100 women. The paper as a whole reports these results and caveats: Of the top 100 tumor clones, a median of roughly 60 were detected in paired uninvolved adjacent lung; approximately 30 were also among that lung's top 100. Multi-region tumor sequencing was not performed, so intratumor heterogeneity could not be excluded. Because of the exploratory design, TCR variables were selected using unadjusted p-values without false-discovery rate correction. Longer overall survival was associated with higher T cell density in blood, whereas shorter survival was associated with higher clonality in adjacent lung. Uninvolved tumor-adjacent lung showed the highest T cell clonality, higher than tumor, which suggests more focused antigenic responses in the uninvolved tumor-adjacent lung.

Uninvolved adjacent lung was taken at least 2 cm from the tumor margin and confirmed free of atypia by two independent pathologists. At diagnosis, peripheral blood, uninvolved tumor-adjacent lung and tumor were collected and were preserved as a mix of fresh-frozen and FFPE material. Only a few counts were recorded for this clone. What antigen it recognizes has not been identified. Base quality data are lacking; no much larger clone is found one base away. From the germline V gene, CDR1 is SGDLS and CDR2 is YYNGEE. CDR3 length: 13 amino acids, cysteine to phenylalanine. Of all the DNA, just the CDR3 is kept, 39 bases in frame from base 1. Deletion took 5 bases off V and 5 bases off J, with a span of 11 bases between the germline ends. TCR beta CDR3 regions were sequenced from DNA using the immunoSEQ Assay. The authors' analysis ran thus. To compute T cell density, TCR beta template counts were normalized to usable DNA, which was estimated by amplifying housekeeping genes. Richness was estimated using the preseqR package, with extrapolation to 400,000 templates for PBMC samples and to 120,000 templates for tissue samples. Clonality was defined as one minus Pielou's evenness. Tissue-enriched TCRs were identified through differential abundance testing performed on productive amino-acid clonotypes, with a minimum total count of 5 and an alpha of 0.1. The Jaccard Index and the Morisita Overlap Index were used to measure repertoire overlap between compartments. GLIPH grouped TCR beta CDR3s together with public tetramer-defined viral CDR3s, and a viral motif had to include at least three viral sequences and show V-gene enrichment. TCRdb retrieved this table from immuneACCESS and kept in-frame rearrangements only. Not all clones are present; in checked studies, unresolved V genes account for under half, and no reason is known for the remainder. Clone size and V and J calls were adopted from that table, with D and trimming inferred from the DNA. A total of about 1,500 clones appear in this sample, under 25% of them only once. Of the sample, roughly 20% falls within the top ten clones.

The chain is assembled from TRBV9 and TRBJ1-5, with no confidently assigned D gene. Sample: normal lung tissue next to the tumor, taken before any cancer treatment. This clonotype was sampled from a male donor older than 55 with stage II squamous cell lung carcinoma. The CDR3 reads as follows: CASSEARDQPQHF. The nucleotides are TGTGCCAGCAGTGAAGCAAGGGATCAGCCCCAGCATTTT.